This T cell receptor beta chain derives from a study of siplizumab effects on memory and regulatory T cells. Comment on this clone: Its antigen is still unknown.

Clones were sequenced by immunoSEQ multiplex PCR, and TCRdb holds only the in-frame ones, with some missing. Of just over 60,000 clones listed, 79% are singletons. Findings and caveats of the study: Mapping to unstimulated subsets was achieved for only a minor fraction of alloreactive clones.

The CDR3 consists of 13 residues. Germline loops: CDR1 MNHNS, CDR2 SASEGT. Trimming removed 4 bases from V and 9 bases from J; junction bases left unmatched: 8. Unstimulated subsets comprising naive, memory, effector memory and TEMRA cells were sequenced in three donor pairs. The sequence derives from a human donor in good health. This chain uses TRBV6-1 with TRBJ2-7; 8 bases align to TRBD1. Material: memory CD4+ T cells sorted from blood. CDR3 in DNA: TGTGCCAGCAGTGTCCCCGGACAGGGCGGGCAGTACTTC. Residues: CASSVPGQGGQYF.